The clone carrying this T cell receptor beta chain showed up many times. Its antigen is not identified. Genomic DNA was subjected to two-round multiplex PCR for amplification of TCR beta CDR3. Primers specific to each TRBV and TRBJ gene were used in first-round PCR. MiXCR, applied by TCRdb to the multiplex PCR reads, yields one record per CDR3 protein. This repertoire shows roughly 30,000 distinct CDR3 sequences, about 41% found once; its top ten account for under 35%. The data belong to a study of prognosis after radiotherapy for stage I lung cancer. V gave up 0 bases and J gave up 3 bases, with 5 bases separating them. The germline V gene has CDR1 DFQATT and CDR2 SNEGSKA (reference sequence). The CDR3 spans 12 residues. Whole-study findings and limits: Patients given stereotactic body radiation therapy showed fewer unique TCR clones afterward, median around 9,500 versus 6,500. Usage of the TRBV and TRBJ genes (in patients with versus without metastases) was reportedly different. Some TCR clones were expanded. Whether these clones were tumor-specific was not determined. Post-treatment Shannon entropy following stereotactic body radiation therapy was lower among patients who developed distant metastases.

The starting material was PBMCs, obtained before or after stereotactic body radiation therapy (not recorded which). The receptor was derived from a donor aged 50 or older with non-small cell lung cancer. This chain links TRBV20-1 with TRBJ1-2; D not resolved. The CDR3 here is CSARDLDYGYTF. CDR3 bases: TGCAGTGCTAGAGACTTAGACTATGGCTACACCTTC.